This is a list of T cell receptor beta chains from one sample in a study of control samples from healthy donors and cancer patients. The repertoire was sequenced with immunoSEQ multiplex PCR; TCRdb's copy has only in-frame clones and lacks some. The sample contains over 150,000 clones, around 90% of which appear only once. Sequencing used blood. The receptor set was obtained from a woman aged 45-65 years in good health. Both conserved end residues are part of each CDR3. The order of the fields is CDR3 protein, CDR3 DNA, D gene, J gene, V gene, clone size. A D gene is named only where the DNA matches it firmly. Not all rows give a size; the values are once, few, many and, for expanded clones, a class.

CASSSGPNNEQFF TGTGCCAGCAGCTCGGGACCAAACAATGAGCAGTTCTTC - TRBJ2-1 TRBV5-4 -
CSVPQGSGSTDTQYF TGCAGCGTTCCCCAGGGTTCTGGCTCTACAGATACGCAGTATTTT - TRBJ2-3 TRBV29-1 -
CASSERGEDIQYF TGCGCCAGCAGTGAAAGGGGCGAGGACATTCAGTACTTC - TRBJ2-4 TRBV10-1 -
CASSFSRGNTIYF TGTGCCAGCAGCTTTTCCAGGGGAAACACCATATATTTT - TRBJ1-3 TRBV7-8 few
CASSHTLGQGNQPQHF TGTGCCAGCAGCCATACCTTAGGACAAGGCAATCAGCCCCAGCATTTT - TRBJ1-5 TRBV27 -
CASSPPGRSKYNEQFF TGTGCCAGCAGCCCCCCGGGACGGTCTAAGTACAATGAGCAGTTCTTC - TRBJ2-1 TRBV7-3 -
CASSLAPGTGSEQYF TGTGCCAGCAGCTTAGCCCCTGGGACAGGGAGCGAGCAGTACTTC TRBD1 TRBJ2-7 TRBV7-6 -
CASSERVGERAYF TGTGCCAGCAGCGAGAGGGTGGGGGAACGGGCGTACTTC - TRBJ2-7 TRBV9 once
CASSRYDRKGGYTF TGTGCCAGCAGCCGCTATGACAGGAAAGGGGGCTACACCTTC - TRBJ1-2 TRBV5-4 -
CASSGDAGGQETQYF TGTGCCAGCAGCGGAGATGCGGGGGGGCAAGAGACCCAGTACTTC TRBD2 TRBJ2-5 TRBV7-2 -
CASSQGYRGAEAFF TGCGCCAGCAGCCAAGGATACAGGGGGGCTGAAGCTTTCTTT TRBD1 TRBJ1-1 TRBV4-3 -
CASSLAGQGAEKLFF TGTGCCAGCAGCTTAGCCGGACAGGGGGCCGAAAAACTGTTTTTT TRBD1 TRBJ1-4 TRBV7-2 -
CASSVEVENNSPLHF TGTGCCAGCAGCGTAGAGGTGGAGAATAATTCACCCCTCCACTTT - TRBJ1-6 TRBV9 -
CASSPRTGANEQYF TGTGCCAGCTCCCCTAGGACGGGCGCCAACGAGCAGTACTTC - TRBJ2-7 TRBV18 -
CASLGQGGKKLFF TGTGCCAGCCTCGGGCAGGGGGGAAAAAAACTGTTTTTT TRBD1 TRBJ1-4 TRBV27 -
CASSLGQGGLFF TGTGCCAGCAGCTTAGGGCAGGGGGGGCTGTTTTTT - TRBJ2-2 TRBV7-8 -
CASSPGSGAYNEQFF TGTGCCAGCTCACCGGGAAGCGGGGCCTACAATGAGCAGTTCTTC TRBD2 TRBJ2-1 TRBV18 -
CAISERPASTDTQYF TGTGCCATCAGTGAGAGACCGGCTAGCACAGATACGCAGTATTTT - TRBJ2-3 TRBV10-3 once
CASSIIAARQETQYF TGTGCCAGTAGTATTATAGCGGCCCGCCAAGAGACCCAGTACTTC - TRBJ2-5 TRBV19 -
CASTRPPHREQYF TGTGCCAGCACACGCCCCCCTCACCGCGAGCAGTACTTC - TRBJ2-7 TRBV12-3/TRBV12-4 -
CASRTGTGVRAFF TGTGCCAGCAGAACCGGGACAGGGGTTCGAGCTTTCTTT TRBD1 TRBJ1-1 TRBV12-3/TRBV12-4 -
CSVVSRGQGIQAF TGCAGCGTTGTGAGTCGGGGACAGGGTATACAAGCCTTC TRBD1 TRBJ1-2 TRBV29-1 -
CASSKHRSSSYNSPLHF TGTGCCAGCAGCAAGCACAGGTCCAGCTCCTATAATTCACCCCTCCACTTT - TRBJ1-6 TRBV9 few
CSVGEVDGQPQHF TGCAGCGTTGGTGAGGTAGATGGTCAGCCCCAGCATTTT - TRBJ1-5 TRBV29-1 -
CASSQGQGGETQYF TGTGCCAGCAGCCAAGGACAGGGAGGTGAGACCCAGTACTTC TRBD1 TRBJ2-5 TRBV11-2 -
CASSQADTQYF TGTGCCAGCAGCCAGGCGGATACGCAATATTTT - TRBJ2-3 TRBV3-1/TRBV3-2 -
CASSPLGYDGNTIYF TGTGCCAGCAGTCCCCTTGGTTACGACGGAAACACCATATATTTT - TRBJ1-3 TRBV27 -
CASSLVGQPNTEAFF TGTGCCAGCAGCTTGGTGGGACAGCCGAACACTGAAGCTTTCTTT TRBD1 TRBJ1-1 TRBV5-4 -
CASSQDTRGDYGYTF TGTGCCAGCAGCCAGGACACCCGGGGCGACTATGGCTACACCTTC - TRBJ1-2 TRBV14 -
CASSPRQTEAFF TGTGCCAGTAGTCCCAGACAGACTGAAGCTTTCTTT - TRBJ1-1 TRBV19 -
CASSHDSSGETQYF TGTGCCAGCAGTCATGATTCATCTGGAGAGACCCAGTACTTC - TRBJ2-5 TRBV27 -
CASSIDRDQPQHF TGTGCCAGTAGTATCGACAGGGACCAGCCCCAGCATTTT TRBD1 TRBJ1-5 TRBV19 -
CASSRQGGNQPQHF TGTGCCAGTAGCCGACAGGGCGGCAATCAGCCCCAGCATTTT TRBD1 TRBJ1-5 TRBV19 -
CASSFGAGNTEAFF TGTGCCAGCAGTTTTGGTGCCGGGAACACTGAAGCTTTCTTT - TRBJ1-1 TRBV28 -
CATSAGSLVSEAFF TGTGCCACCAGTGCAGGGAGCCTGGTCAGTGAAGCTTTCTTT - TRBJ1-1 TRBV24-1 few
CASSLASGGIDYGYTF TGTGCCAGCAGCTTGGCCTCAGGGGGCATAGACTATGGCTACACCTTC TRBD1 TRBJ1-2 TRBV5-4 -
CASSPSLSTDTQYF TGTGCCAGCTCACCGTCCCTCTCCACAGATACGCAGTATTTT - TRBJ2-3 TRBV18 -
CASSANLLKGQGERGNTIYF TGCGCCAGCAGCGCGAATCTGCTCAAGGGACAGGGGGAACGTGGAAACACCATATATTTT TRBD1 TRBJ1-3 TRBV5-1 -
CASTTGTDTQYF TGTGCCAGCACCACGGGCACAGATACGCAGTATTTT - TRBJ2-3 TRBV7-2 -
CASSSGTSGVGRADTQYF TGTGCCAGCAGCTCAGGGACTAGCGGGGTCGGTCGGGCAGATACGCAGTATTTT TRBD2 TRBJ2-3 TRBV5-4 once
CASTHRTASGRNTDTQYF TGCGCCAGCACCCACCGGACTGCTAGCGGGAGAAACACAGATACGCAGTATTTT TRBD2 TRBJ2-3 TRBV5-1 once
CASSVGVSGELFF TGCGCCAGCAGCGTTGGTGTCTCCGGGGAGCTGTTTTTT - TRBJ2-2 TRBV5-1 -
CASSRRRDQETQYF TGTGCCAGCAGCCGCCGGAGGGACCAAGAGACCCAGTACTTC - TRBJ2-5 TRBV27 few
CASSFGTSGGGLHNEQFF TGTGCCAGCAGCTTCGGGACTAGCGGAGGGGGCCTTCACAATGAGCAGTTCTTC TRBD2 TRBJ2-1 TRBV5-4 -
CASSLSGFSGNTIYF TGTGCCAGTAGTCTAAGCGGATTCTCTGGAAACACCATATATTTT - TRBJ1-3 TRBV19 -
CASSHPTGTSPLHF TGTGCCAGCAGCCACCCCACAGGGACCTCACCCCTCCACTTT - TRBJ1-6 TRBV3-1/TRBV3-2 -
CASSVEGAGANVLTF TGTGCCAGCAGCGTAGAAGGGGCTGGGGCCAACGTCCTGACTTTC - TRBJ2-6 TRBV9 -
CASSFLAGSYNEQFF TGTGCCAGCAGTTTTCTAGCGGGTAGTTACAATGAGCAGTTCTTC TRBD2 TRBJ2-1 TRBV6-5 -
CASSFFAGGHNEQFF TGTGCCAGCAGTTTTTTTGCGGGAGGCCACAATGAGCAGTTCTTC TRBD2 TRBJ2-1 TRBV27 -